This TCR beta chain was captured in a study of technical replicates of blood from a few donors. The CDR3 is 14 amino acids. V was cut by 7 bases and J by 4 bases, with 13 bases left in between. Per the germline V gene, CDR1 is MNHEY and CDR2 is SMNVEV (reference sequence). Generated by immunoSEQ multiplex PCR, the TCRdb table keeps only in-frame clones and is missing some. Of 15,000 or so clones listed, around nine tenths are singletons. The source is a human donor in good health. Material: PBMCs. This chain uses TRBV27 with TRBJ2-2, with a tentative D call TRBD2 (6 bases). CDR3 sequence: CASTLARFTGELFF. CDR3 nucleotides: TGTGCCAGCACTCTAGCGCGGTTCACCGGGGAGCTGTTTTTT.